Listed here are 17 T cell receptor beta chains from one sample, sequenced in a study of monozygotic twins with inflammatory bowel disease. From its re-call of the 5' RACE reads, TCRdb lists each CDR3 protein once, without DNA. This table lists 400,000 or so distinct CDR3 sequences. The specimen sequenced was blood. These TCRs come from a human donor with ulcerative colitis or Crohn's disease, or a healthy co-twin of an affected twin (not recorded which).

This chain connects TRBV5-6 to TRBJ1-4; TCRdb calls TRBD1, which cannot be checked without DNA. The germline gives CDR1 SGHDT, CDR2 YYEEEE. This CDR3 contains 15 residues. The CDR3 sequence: CASSAWDRPNEKLFF.

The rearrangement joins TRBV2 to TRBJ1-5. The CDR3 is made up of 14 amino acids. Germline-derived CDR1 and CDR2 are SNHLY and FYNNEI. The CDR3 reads CASRLTENNQPQHF.

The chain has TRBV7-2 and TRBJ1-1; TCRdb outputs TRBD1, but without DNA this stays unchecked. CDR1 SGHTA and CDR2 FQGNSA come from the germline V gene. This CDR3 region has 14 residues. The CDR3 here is CASSFGQGNTEAFF.

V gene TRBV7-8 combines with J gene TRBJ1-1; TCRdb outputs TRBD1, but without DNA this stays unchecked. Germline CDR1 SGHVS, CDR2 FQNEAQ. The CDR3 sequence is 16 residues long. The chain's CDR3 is CASSVSEGGGRTEAFF.

This chain's CDR3 is CASRAEGIGNQPQHF. The V gene is TRBV2, the J gene TRBJ1-5. The CDR3 totals 15 residues. Germline assignment: CDR1 SNHLY and CDR2 FYNNEI.

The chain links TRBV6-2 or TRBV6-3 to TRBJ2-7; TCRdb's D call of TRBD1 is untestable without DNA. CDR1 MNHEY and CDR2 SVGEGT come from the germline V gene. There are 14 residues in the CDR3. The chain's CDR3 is CASSYSGAENEQYF.

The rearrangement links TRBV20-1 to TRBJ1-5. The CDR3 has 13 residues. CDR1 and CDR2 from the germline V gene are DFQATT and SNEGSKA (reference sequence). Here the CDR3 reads CSAREGSNQPQHF.

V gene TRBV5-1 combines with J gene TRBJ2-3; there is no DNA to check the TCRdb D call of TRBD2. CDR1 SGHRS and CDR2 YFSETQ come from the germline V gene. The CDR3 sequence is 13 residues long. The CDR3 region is CASREALTDTQYF.

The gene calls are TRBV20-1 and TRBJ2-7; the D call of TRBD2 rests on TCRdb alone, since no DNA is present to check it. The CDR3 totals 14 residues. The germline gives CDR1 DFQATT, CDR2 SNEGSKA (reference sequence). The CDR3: CSAGISAALYEQYF.

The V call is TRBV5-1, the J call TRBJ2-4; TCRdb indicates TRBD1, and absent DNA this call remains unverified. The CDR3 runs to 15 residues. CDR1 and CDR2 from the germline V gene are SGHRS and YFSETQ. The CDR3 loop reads CASRLSGERGNIQYF.

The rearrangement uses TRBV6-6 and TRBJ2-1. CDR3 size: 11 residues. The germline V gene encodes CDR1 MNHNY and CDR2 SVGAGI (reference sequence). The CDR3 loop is CASSSVHEQFF.

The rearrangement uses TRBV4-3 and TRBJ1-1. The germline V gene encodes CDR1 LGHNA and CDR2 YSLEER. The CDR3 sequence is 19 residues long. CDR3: CASSQDGTLVGLLNTEAFF.

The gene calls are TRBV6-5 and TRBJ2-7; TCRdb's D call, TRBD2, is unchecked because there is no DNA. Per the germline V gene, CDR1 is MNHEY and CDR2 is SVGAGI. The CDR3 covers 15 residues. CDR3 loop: CASSSPRSGDYEQYF.

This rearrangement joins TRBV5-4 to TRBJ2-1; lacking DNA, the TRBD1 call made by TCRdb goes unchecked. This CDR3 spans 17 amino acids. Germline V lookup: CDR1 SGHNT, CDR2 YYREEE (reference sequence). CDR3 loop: CASSPGAAGGLYNEQFF. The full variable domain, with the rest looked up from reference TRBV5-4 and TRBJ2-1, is ETGVTQSPTHLIKTRGQQVTLRCSSQSGHNTVSWYQQALGQGPQFIFQYYREEENGRGNFPPRFSGLQFPNYSSELNVNALELDDSALYLCASSPGAAGGLYNEQFFGPGTRLTVL.

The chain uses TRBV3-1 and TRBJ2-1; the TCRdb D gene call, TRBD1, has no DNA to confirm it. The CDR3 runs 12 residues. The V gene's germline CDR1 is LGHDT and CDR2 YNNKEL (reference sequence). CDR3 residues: CASSPWGREQFF.

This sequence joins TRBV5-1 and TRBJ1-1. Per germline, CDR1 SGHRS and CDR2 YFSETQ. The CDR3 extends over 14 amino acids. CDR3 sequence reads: CASSLAGSNTEAFF.

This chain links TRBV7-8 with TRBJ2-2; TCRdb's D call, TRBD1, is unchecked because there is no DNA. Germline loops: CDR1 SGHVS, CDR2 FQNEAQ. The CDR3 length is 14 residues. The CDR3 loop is CATRRGNGAGELFF.